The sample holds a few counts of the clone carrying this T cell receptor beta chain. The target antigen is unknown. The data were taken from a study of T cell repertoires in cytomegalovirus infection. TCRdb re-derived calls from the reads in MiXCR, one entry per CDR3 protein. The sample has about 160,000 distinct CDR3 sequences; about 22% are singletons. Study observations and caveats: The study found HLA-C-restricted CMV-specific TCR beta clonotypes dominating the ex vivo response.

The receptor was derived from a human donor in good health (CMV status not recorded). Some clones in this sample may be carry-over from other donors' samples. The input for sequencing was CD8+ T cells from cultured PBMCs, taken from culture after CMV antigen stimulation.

Here the CDR3 reads CASSLASGTGGIGTDTQYF. As DNA, the CDR3 is TGTGCCAGCAGCTTAGCCAGTGGGACAGGGGGTATCGGCACAGATACGCAGTATTTT. The gene calls are TRBV7-2 and TRBJ2-3; 11 bases line up with TRBD1. V shed 0 bases and J 1 base; nucleotides not matched to a gene: 9. The CDR3 spans 19 residues. Germline V gene data show CDR1 as SGHTA and CDR2 as FQGNSA.